Sequencing of this T cell receptor (beta chain) was carried out in a study of radiotherapy plus CTLA-4 blockade in lung cancer. Study summary: Objective responses were observed in around a sixth of patients, and disease control was achieved by around 31%.

This clone was observed a handful of times. Antigen specificity is unknown. The CDR3 is 16 residues long. V was pared by 5 bases and J by 5 bases, with 11 bases of the junction left unmatched. Germline CDR1 and CDR2: SGHAT and FQNNGV. General study findings and limits: According to reports, early shifts in blood T cell clones, alongside interferon-beta, forecast response most accurately. Radiotherapy was combined with ipilimumab, and tumor-derived TCR clones then expanded in blood.

Profiling relied on immunoSEQ multiplex PCR, and the TCRdb table lists in-frame clones only, not all of them. The data contain roughly 77,000 clones, roughly 74% of them singletons. J is TRBJ2-5 and V is TRBV11-2; 10 bases fit TRBD2. The sequences come from peripheral blood, collected from a patient treated with radiotherapy plus ipilimumab. The sequence derives from a human donor with non-small cell lung cancer whose response to radiotherapy plus ipilimumab could not be evaluated. This CDR3 reads CASSPPPGLALETQYF. The CDR3 region has the DNA TGTGCCAGCAGCCCACCCCCGGGACTAGCGTTGGAGACCCAGTACTTC.